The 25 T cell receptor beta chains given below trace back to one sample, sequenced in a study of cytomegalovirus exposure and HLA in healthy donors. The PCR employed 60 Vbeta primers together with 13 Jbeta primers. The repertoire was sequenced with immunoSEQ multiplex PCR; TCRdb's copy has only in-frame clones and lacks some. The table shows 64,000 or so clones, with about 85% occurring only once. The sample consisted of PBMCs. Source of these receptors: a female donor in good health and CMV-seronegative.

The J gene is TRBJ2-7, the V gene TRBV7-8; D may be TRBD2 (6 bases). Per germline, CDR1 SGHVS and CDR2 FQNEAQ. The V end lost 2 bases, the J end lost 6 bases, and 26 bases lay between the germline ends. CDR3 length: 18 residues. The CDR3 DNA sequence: TGTGCCAGCAGCTTAAGGTCCCCTACTGGCGGGATTTCTTTCGAGCAGTACTTC. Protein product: CASSLRSPTGGISFEQYF.

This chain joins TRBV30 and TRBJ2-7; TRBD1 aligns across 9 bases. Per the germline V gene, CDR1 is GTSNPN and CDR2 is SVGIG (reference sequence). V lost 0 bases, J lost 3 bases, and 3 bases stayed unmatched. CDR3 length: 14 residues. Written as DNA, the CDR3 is TGTGCCTGGAGTGTGACAGGGGGTAACTACGAGCAGTACTTC. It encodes CAWSVTGGNYEQYF.

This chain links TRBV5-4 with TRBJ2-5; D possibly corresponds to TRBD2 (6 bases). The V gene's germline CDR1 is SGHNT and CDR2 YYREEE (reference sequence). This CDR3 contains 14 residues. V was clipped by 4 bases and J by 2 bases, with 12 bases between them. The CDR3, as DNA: TGTGCCAGCAGCCGGGGGACGGGACAAGAGACCCAGTACTTC. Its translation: CASSRGTGQETQYF. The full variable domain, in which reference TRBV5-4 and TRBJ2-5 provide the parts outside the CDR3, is ETGVTQSPTHLIKTRGQQVTLRCSSQSGHNTVSWYQQALGQGPQFIFQYYREEENGRGNFPPRFSGLQFPNYSSELNVNALELDDSALYLCASSRGTGQETQYFGPGTRLLVL.

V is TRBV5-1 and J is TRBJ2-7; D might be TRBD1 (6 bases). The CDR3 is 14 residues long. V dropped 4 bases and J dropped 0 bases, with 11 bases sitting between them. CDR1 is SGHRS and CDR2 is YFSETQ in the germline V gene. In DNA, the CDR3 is TGCGCCAGCAGCCCAGGGGCCGACTCCTACGAGCAGTACTTC. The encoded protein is CASSPGADSYEQYF.

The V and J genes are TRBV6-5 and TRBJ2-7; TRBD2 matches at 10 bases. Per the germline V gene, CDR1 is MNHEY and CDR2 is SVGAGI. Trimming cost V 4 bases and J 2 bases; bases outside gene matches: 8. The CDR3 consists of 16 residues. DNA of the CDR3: TGTGCCAGCAGTTTCTCTCGGACTAGCGGCACCTACGAGCAGTACTTC. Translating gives CASSFSRTSGTYEQYF.

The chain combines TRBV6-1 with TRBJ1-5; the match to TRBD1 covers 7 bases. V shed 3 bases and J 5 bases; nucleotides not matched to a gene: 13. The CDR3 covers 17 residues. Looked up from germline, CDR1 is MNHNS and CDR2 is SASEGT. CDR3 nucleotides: TGTGCCAGCAGTGACTTTCGGGATAAGGGGGCGGATCAGCCCCAGCATTTT. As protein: CASSDFRDKGADQPQHF.

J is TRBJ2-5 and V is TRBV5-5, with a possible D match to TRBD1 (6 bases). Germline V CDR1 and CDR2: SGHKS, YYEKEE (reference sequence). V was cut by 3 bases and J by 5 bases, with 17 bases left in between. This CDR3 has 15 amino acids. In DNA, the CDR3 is TGTGCCAGCAGCTCGCACCAGGGGCAGGGGGAGACCCAGTACTTC. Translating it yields CASSSHQGQGETQYF.

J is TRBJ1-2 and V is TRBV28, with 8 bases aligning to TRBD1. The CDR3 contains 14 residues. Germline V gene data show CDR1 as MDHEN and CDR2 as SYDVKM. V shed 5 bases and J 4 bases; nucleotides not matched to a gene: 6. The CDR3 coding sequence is TGTGCCAGCAGTCCCTCGGACAGGGTCTATGGCTACACCTTC. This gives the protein CASSPSDRVYGYTF.

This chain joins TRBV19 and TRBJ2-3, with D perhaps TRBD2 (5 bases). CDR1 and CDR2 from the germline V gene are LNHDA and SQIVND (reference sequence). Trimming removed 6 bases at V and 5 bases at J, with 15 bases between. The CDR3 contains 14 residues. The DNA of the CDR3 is TGTGCCAGTAGGGGCAGCGGCGAGGGAGATACGCAGTATTTT. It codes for CASRGSGEGDTQYF.

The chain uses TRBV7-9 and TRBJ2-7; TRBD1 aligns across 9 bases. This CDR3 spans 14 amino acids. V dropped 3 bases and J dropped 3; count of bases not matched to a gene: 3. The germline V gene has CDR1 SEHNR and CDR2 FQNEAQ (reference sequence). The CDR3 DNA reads TGTGCCAGCAGCTTCGGGACAGGGTACTACGAGCAGTACTTC. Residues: CASSFGTGYYEQYF.

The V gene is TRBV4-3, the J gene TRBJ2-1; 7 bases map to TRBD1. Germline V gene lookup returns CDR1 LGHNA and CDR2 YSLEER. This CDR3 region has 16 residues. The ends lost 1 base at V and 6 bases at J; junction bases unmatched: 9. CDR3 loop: CASSQVLSQGFNEQFF. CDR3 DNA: TGCGCCAGCAGCCAAGTATTGTCACAGGGGTTCAATGAGCAGTTCTTC.

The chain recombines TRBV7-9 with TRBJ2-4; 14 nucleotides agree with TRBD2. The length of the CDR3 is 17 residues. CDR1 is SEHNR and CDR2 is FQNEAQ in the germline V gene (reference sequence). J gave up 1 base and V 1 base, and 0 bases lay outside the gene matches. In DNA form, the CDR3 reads TGTGCCAGCAGCTTAGGGACTAGCGGGGGGGCCAAAAACATTCAGTACTTC. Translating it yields CASSLGTSGGAKNIQYF.

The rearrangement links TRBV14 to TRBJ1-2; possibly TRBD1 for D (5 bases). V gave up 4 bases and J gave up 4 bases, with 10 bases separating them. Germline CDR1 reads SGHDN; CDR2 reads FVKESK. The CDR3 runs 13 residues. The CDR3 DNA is TGTGCCAGCAGCCGAACAGGATCCTATGGCTACACCTTC. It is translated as CASSRTGSYGYTF.

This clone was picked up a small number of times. The CDR3: CASRDEQGDYGYTF. The CDR3 nucleotides are TGTGCCAGCAGAGACGAACAGGGGGACTATGGCTACACCTTC. The chain joins TRBV6-1 to TRBJ1-2, with TRBD1 identical over 8 bases. Losses at the gene ends were 6 bases for V and 3 bases for J; bases not matched to a gene: 6. The CDR3 has 14 residues. CDR1 is MNHNS and CDR2 is SASEGT in the germline V gene.

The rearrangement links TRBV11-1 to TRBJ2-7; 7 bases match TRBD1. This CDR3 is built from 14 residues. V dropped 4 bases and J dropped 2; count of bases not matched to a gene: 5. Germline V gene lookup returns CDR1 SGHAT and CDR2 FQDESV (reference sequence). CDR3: CASSSEQGPYEQYF. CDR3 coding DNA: TGTGCCAGCAGCTCGGAACAGGGGCCCTACGAGCAGTACTTC.

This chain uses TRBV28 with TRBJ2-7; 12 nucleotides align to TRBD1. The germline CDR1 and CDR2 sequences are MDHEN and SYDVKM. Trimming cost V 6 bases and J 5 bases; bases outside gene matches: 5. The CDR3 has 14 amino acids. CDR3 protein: CASRPGTGGNEQYF. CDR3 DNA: TGTGCCAGCAGACCCGGGACAGGGGGCAACGAGCAGTACTTC.

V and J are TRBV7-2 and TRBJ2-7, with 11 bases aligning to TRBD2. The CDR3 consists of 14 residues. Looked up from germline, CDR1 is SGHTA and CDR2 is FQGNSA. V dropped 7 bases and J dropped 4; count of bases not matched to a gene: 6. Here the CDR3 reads CASIKTSGTYEQYF. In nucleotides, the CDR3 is TGTGCCAGCATCAAGACTAGCGGGACATACGAGCAGTACTTC.

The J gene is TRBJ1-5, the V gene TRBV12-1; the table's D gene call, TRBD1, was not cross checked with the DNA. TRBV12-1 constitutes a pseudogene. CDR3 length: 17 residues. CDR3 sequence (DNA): TGTGCCAGCAGCTTCCAACTAGGACAGGGCTACAATCAGCCCCAGCATTTT. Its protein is CASSFQLGQGYNQPQHF.

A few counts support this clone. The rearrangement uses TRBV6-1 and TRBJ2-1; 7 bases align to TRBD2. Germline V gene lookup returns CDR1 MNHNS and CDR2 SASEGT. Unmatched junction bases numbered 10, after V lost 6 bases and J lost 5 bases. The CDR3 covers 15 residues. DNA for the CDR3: TGTGCCAGCAGCGGGTGGGAGGGGAACAACAATGAGCAGTTCTTC. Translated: CASSGWEGNNNEQFF.

CDR3 region: CASSRTPQERAFF. The CDR3 DNA sequence: TGTGCCAGCTCAAGGACCCCACAGGAACGGGCTTTCTTT. The rearrangement uses TRBV18 and TRBJ1-1, with D possibly TRBD1 on 5 matching bases. Germline V gene lookup returns CDR1 KGHSH and CDR2 LQKENI. V lost 5 bases, J lost 11 bases, and 18 bases lay in between. The CDR3 runs 13 residues.

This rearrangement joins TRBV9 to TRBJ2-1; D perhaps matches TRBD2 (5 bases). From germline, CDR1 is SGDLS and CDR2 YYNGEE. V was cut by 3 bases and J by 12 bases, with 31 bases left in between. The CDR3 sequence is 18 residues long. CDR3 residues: CASSAGLTRTASLAGQFF. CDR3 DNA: TGTGCCAGCAGCGCCGGACTCACGCGTACAGCATCCCTCGCGGGGCAGTTCTTC.

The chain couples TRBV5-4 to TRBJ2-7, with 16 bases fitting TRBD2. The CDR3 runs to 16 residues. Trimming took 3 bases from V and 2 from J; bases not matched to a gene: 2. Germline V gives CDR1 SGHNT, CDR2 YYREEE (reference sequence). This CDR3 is CASSSGLAGGAYEQYF. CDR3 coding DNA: TGTGCCAGCAGCTCGGGACTAGCGGGAGGGGCCTACGAGCAGTACTTC.

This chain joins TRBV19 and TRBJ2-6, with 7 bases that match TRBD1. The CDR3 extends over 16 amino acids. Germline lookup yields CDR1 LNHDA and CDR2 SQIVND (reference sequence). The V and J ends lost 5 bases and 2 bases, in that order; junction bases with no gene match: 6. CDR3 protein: CASSRATGTGANVLTF. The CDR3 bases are TGTGCCAGTAGTCGGGCGACAGGGACTGGGGCCAACGTCCTGACTTTC.

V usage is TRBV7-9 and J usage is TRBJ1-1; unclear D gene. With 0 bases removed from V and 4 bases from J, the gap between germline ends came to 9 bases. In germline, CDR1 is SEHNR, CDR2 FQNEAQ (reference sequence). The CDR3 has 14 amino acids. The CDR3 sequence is CASSLAPTSTEAFF. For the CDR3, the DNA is TGTGCCAGCAGCTTAGCGCCTACGAGCACTGAAGCTTTCTTT.

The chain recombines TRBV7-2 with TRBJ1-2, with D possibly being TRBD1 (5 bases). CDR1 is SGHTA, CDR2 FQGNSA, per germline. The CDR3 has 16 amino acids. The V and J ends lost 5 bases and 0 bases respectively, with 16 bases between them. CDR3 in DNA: TGTGCCAGCAGCCGACAGCTTTATACATCTAACTATGGCTACACCTTC. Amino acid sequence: CASSRQLYTSNYGYTF.